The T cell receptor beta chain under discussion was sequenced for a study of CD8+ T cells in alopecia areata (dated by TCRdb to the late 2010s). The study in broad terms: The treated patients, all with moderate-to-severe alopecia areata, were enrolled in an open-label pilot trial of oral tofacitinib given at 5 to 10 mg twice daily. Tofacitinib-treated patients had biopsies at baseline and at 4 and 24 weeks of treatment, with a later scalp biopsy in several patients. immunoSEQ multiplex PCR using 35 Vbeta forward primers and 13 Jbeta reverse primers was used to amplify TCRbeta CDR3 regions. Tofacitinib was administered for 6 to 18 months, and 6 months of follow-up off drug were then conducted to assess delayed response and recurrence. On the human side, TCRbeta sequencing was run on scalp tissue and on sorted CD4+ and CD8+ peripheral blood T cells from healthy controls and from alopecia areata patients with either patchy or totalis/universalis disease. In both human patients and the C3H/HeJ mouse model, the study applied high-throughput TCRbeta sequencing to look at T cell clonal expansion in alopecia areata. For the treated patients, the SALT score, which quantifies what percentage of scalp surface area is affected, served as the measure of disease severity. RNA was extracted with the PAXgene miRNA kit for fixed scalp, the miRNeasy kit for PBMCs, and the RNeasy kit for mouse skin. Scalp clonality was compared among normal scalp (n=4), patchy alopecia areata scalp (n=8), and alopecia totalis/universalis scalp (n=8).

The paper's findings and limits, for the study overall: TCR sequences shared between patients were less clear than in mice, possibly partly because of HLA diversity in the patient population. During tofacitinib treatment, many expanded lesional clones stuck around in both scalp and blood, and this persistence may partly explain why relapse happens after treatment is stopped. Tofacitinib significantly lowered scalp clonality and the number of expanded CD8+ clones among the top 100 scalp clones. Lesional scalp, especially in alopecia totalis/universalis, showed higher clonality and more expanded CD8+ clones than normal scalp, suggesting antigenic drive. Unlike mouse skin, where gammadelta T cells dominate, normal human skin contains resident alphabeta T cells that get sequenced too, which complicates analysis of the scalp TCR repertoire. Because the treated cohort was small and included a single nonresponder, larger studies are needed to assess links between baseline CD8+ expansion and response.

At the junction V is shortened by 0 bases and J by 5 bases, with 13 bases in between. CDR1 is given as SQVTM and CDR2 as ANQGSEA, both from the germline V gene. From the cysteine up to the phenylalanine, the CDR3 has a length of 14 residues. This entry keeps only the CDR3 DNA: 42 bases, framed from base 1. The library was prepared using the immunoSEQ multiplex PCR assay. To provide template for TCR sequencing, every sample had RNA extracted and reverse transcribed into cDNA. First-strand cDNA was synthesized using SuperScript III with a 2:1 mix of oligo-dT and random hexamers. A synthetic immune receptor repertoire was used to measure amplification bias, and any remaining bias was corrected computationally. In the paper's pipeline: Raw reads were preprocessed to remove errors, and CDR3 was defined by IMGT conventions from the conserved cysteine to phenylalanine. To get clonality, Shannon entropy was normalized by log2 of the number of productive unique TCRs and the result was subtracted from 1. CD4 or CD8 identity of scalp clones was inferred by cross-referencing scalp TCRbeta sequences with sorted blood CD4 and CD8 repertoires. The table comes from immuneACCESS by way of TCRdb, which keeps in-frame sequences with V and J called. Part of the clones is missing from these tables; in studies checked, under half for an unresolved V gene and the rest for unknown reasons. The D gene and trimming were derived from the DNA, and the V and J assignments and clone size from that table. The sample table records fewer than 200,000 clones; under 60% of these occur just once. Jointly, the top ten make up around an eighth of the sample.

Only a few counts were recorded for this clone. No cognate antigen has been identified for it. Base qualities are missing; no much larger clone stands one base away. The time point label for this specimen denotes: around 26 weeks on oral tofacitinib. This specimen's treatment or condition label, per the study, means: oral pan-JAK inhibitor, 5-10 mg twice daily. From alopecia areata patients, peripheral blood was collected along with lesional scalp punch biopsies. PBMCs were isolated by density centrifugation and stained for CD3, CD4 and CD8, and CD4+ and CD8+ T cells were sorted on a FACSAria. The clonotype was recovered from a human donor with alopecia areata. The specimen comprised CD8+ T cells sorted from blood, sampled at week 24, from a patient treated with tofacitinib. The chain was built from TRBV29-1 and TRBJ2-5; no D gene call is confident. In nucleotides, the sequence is TGCAGCGTTGAAGATGGGTCAGGCTACGAGACCCAGTACTTC. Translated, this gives CSVEDGSGYETQYF.